This T cell receptor (beta chain) is from a study of cytomegalovirus exposure and HLA in healthy donors. Study-wide results and limits: Later genetic work tied a missense DCLRE1C variant to beta-chain V and J trimming. A few of the chains that were CMV-associated were confirmed in vitro to be specific for CMV antigens. Later on, an analysis showed TCR association rates differing by HLA locus, with DRB1 the most and HLA-C the fewest.

This CDR3 comprises 16 residues. J was trimmed by 0 bases and V by 3 bases; bases with no gene match: 6. CDR1 is SGDLS, CDR2 YYNGEE, per germline. PCR primers comprised 60 Vbeta and 13 Jbeta primers. In the original processing: Roughly 80 million unique TCR beta chains, some 11 million shared, were counted in a later analysis. Measured with immunoSEQ multiplex PCR; TCRdb has only the in-frame clones, and not every one. Clone size and V and J calls were adopted from that table, with D and trimming inferred from the DNA. In the table there are around 100,000 clones, about four fifths of which are singletons. This clone turned up a few times. Its antigen remains unknown.

The origin of this receptor is a man aged 25-45 years in good health and CMV-seropositive. The V call is TRBV9, the J call TRBJ2-4; TRBD1 aligns across 7 bases. Sequenced material: PBMCs. In nucleotides, the CDR3 is TGTGCCAGCAGCGACCGGGACAGTCTAGCCAAAAACATTCAGTACTTC. Translating gives CASSDRDSLAKNIQYF.